This T cell receptor beta chain was identified in a study of tumor-infiltrating lymphocytes in localized non-small cell lung cancer. The CDR3 covers 16 residues. The junction had 10 bases not matched to a gene; V was cut back by 1 base and J by 5 bases. The germline V gene encodes CDR1 SGHKS and CDR2 YYEKEE (reference sequence). Produced via immunoSEQ multiplex PCR; TCRdb's table is partial and in-frame only. The repertoire holds under 7,500 clones, 65% to 80% seen once, with roughly an eighth in the top ten. The sequenced sample consisted of lung tumor tissue. This sequence was found in a human donor with non-small cell lung cancer. V is TRBV5-5 and J is TRBJ2-7; 9 bases are a match to TRBD1. This CDR3 is CASSLTPGQGVNEQYV. The CDR3 nucleotides are TGTGCCAGCAGCTTGACCCCGGGACAGGGAGTCAACGAGCAGTACGTC.